The clone carrying this T cell receptor (beta chain) was seen many times. What it binds is not known. Profiles of TCR beta VDJ and CDR3 were generated from a genomic DNA template. TCRdb re-called the reads with MiXCR, one entry per CDR3 protein. The table lists hundreds of thousands of distinct CDR3 sequences, 65% to 75% of them singletons, with 4% in the top ten. This sample was included in a study of CD8+CD57+ T cells in acquired aplastic anemia. Study-level background: The average for DNA from sorted CD4+ and CD8+ cells was 3.2 ug. Study observations and caveats: Patients and controls had CD8+ Simpson's diversity values that were not significantly distinct.

Germline V gene lookup returns CDR1 LNHDA and CDR2 SQIVND (reference sequence). Trimming left V 6 bases short and J 4 bases short, with 11 bases between. CDR3 length: 13 amino acids. The sequenced material came from sorted CD4+, CD8+, or CD8+CD57+ T cells (not recorded which) from PBMCs. The chain couples TRBV19 to TRBJ2-3; D perhaps matches TRBD1 (5 bases). This clonotype was sampled from a human donor in good health, serving as a control. As DNA, the CDR3 is TGTGCCAGTAGGGACACTCTCGCAGATACGCAGTATTTT. As protein: CASRDTLADTQYF.